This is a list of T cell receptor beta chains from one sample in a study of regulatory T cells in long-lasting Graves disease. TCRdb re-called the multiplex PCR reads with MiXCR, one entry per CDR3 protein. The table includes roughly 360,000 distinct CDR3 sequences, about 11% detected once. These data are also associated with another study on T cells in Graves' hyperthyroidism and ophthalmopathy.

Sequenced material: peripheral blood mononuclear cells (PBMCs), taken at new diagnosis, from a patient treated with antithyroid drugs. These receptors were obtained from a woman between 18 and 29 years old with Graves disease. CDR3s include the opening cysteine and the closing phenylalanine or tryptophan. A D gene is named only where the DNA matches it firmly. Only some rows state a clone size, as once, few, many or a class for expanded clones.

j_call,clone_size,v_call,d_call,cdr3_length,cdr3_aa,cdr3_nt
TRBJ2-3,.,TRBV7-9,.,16,CASSYPVLGNTDTQYF,TGTGCCAGCAGCTACCCGGTCTTGGGGAACACAGATACGCAGTATTTT
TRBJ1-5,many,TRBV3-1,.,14,CASSLYQGNQPQHF,TGTGCCAGCAGCTTATATCAGGGGAATCAGCCCCAGCATTTT
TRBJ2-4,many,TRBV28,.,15,CASSGDSTLRDIQYF,TGTGCCAGCAGTGGGGACTCGACTCTACGGGACATTCAGTACTTC
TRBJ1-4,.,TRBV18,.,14,CASSHGQRNEKLFF,TGTGCCAGCTCACACGGACAGAGAAATGAAAAACTGTTTTTT
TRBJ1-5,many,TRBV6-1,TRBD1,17,CASSEYGWDRGSSPQHF,TGTGCCAGCAGTGAATACGGATGGGACAGGGGGAGTTCGCCCCAGCATTTT
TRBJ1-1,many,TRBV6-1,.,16,CASRSRGTIGNTEAFF,TGTGCCAGCAGGAGCCGGGGTACAATTGGGAACACTGAAGCTTTCTTT
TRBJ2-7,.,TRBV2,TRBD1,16,CASSLPGQLKSYEQYF,TGTGCCAGCAGCTTACCGGGACAGCTGAAGTCCTACGAGCAGTACTTC
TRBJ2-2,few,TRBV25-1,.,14,CASSWWGRTGELFF,TGTGCCAGCAGTTGGTGGGGCCGGACCGGGGAGCTGTTTTTT
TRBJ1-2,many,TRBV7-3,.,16,CASSPSLGGDGLGYTF,TGTGCCAGCAGCCCTTCCTTAGGGGGAGATGGACTTGGCTACACCTTC
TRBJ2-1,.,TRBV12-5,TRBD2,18,CASGTSGSRNGSYNEQFF,TGTGCTAGTGGGACTAGCGGGAGCCGTAATGGTTCCTACAATGAGCAGTTCTTC
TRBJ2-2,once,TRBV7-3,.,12,CASSEVAGELFF,TGTGCCAGCAGCGAGGTCGCCGGGGAGCTGTTTTTT
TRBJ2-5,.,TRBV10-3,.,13,CAISELGDETQYF,TGTGCCATCAGTGAGTTGGGGGATGAGACCCAGTACTTC
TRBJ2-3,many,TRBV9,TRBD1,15,CASSVGTGVADTQYF,TGTGCCAGCAGCGTAGGGACAGGGGTAGCAGATACGCAGTATTTT
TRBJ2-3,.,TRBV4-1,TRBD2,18,CASSHPPGLGWAADTQYF,TGCGCCAGCAGCCACCCACCGGGACTAGGTTGGGCCGCAGATACGCAGTATTTT
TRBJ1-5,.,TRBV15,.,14,CATSRAGGNQPQHF,TGTGCCACCAGCAGAGCGGGGGGCAATCAGCCCCAGCATTTT
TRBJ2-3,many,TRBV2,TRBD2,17,CASSEEIAGGLTDTQYF,TGTGCCAGCAGTGAAGAAATAGCGGGGGGCCTCACAGATACGCAGTATTTT
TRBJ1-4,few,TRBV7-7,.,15,CASSLSHRPHEKLFF,TGTGCTAGCAGCTTATCACACCGGCCTCATGAAAAACTGTTTTTT
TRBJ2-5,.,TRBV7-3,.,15,CASSLTRGNQETQYF,TGTGCCAGCAGCCTCACCAGGGGTAACCAAGAGACCCAGTACTTC
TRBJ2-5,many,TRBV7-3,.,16,CASSLMGPGNQETQYF,TGTGCCAGCAGCTTAATGGGTCCGGGGAATCAAGAGACCCAGTACTTC
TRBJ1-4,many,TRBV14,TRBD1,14,CASSQGGGYEKLFF,TGTGCCAGCAGCCAAGGAGGGGGCTATGAAAAACTGTTTTTT
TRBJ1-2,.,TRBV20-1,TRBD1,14,CSARVTGLVYGYTF,TGCAGTGCTAGAGTGACAGGGCTTGTCTATGGCTACACCTTC
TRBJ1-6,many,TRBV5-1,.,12,CASSLTGSPLHF,TGCGCCAGCAGCTTGACGGGTTCACCCCTCCACTTT
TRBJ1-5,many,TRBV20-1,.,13,CSARVGGVGLQHF,TGCAGTGCTAGAGTGGGAGGAGTGGGACTTCAGCATTTT
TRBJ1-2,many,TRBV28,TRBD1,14,CASSFPPGQDGYTF,TGTGCCAGCAGTTTCCCCCCTGGACAGGATGGCTACACCTTC
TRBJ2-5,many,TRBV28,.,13,CASSSAAQETQYF,TGTGCCAGCAGTTCGGCAGCGCAAGAGACCCAGTACTTC
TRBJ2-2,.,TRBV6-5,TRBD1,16,CASSSVGKRGPGELFF,TGTGCCAGCAGTTCAGTGGGCAAGAGGGGGCCCGGGGAGCTGTTTTTT
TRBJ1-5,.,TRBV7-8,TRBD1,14,CASSSGQGHQPQHF,TGTGCCAGCAGCTCCGGACAGGGCCATCAGCCCCAGCATTTT
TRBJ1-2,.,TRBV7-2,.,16,CASSLGYRVANYGYTF,TGTGCCAGCAGCTTGGGTTACAGGGTTGCTAACTATGGCTACACCTTC
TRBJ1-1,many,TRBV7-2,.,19,CASSLRFGGSMPLDTEAFF,TGTGCCAGCAGCTTACGGTTCGGGGGGTCGATGCCGTTGGACACTGAAGCTTTCTTT
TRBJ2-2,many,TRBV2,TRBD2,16,CASARLAGVNTGELFF,TGTGCCAGCGCAAGACTAGCGGGGGTGAACACCGGGGAGCTGTTTTTT
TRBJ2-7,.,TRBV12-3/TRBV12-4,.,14,CASSRDLSSYEQYF,TGTGCCAGCAGCCGGGACCTAAGCTCCTACGAGCAGTACTTC
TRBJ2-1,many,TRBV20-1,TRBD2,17,CSARPGLAEEFYNEQFF,TGCAGTGCTAGACCCGGACTAGCGGAAGAATTTTACAATGAGCAGTTCTTC
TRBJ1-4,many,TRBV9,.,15,CASSRGGGAEEKLFF,TGTGCCAGCAGCCGGGGGGGAGGGGCGGAGGAAAAACTGTTTTTT
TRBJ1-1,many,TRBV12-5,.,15,CASSAGTVGNTEAFF,TGTGCTAGTAGTGCAGGGACCGTCGGCAACACTGAAGCTTTCTTT
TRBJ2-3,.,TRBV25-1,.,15,CASSEIRGGTDTQYF,TGTGCCAGCAGTGAGATCCGGGGTGGCACAGATACGCAGTATTTC
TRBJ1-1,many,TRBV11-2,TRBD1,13,CASSSQGATEAFF,TGTGCCAGCAGCTCACAGGGGGCTACTGAAGCTTTCTTT
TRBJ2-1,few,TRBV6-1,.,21,CASTVREHWSPTGQVNNEQFF,TGTGCCAGCACCGTTCGCGAGCACTGGTCCCCGACGGGACAAGTAAACAATGAGCAGTTCTTC
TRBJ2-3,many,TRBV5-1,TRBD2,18,CASSSTGLAGLWADTQYF,TGCGCCAGCAGCTCAACGGGGCTAGCGGGACTCTGGGCAGATACGCAGTATTTT
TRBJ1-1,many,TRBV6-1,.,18,CASSGSGQRAPLNTEAFF,TGTGCCAGCAGTGGCTCCGGGCAGCGGGCGCCTCTGAACACTGAAGCTTTCTTT
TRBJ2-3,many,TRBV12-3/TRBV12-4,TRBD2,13,CASSSLTSETQYF,TGTGCCAGCAGTTCGCTGACTAGCGAGACGCAGTATTTT
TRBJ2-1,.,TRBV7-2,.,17,CASTYRGGQGAYNEQFF,TGTGCCAGCACCTATAGGGGGGGGCAGGGGGCCTACAATGAGCAGTTCTTC